The subject of this entry is one TCR beta chain. Documented treatment: some 20 received Ad26.COV2.S at low or high dose, single or two shots; roughly 5 received placebo; per-sample allocation not given. The study sampled participants on day 63 after the first vaccine or placebo injection. The data stem from a study of Ad26.COV2.S vaccination and SARS-CoV-2 variants. Clones were sequenced by immunoSEQ multiplex PCR, and TCRdb holds only the in-frame ones, with some missing. The sample lists some 300,000 clones; around four fifths were seen once. The CDR3 contains 14 residues. Germline CDR1 reads SGHNT; CDR2 reads YYREEE (reference sequence). Trimming pared 0 bases from V and 4 bases from J, leaving 10 bases between.

The rearrangement joins TRBV5-4 to TRBJ2-5, with D perhaps matching TRBD2 (6 bases). This specimen consisted of peripheral blood, obtained in a trial of Ad26.COV2.S vaccine versus placebo. The receptor was derived from a person between 18 and 60 years old who received the Ad26.COV2.S COVID-19 vaccine or a placebo. This CDR3 is CASSLERGGETQYF. The CDR3 bases are TGTGCCAGCAGCTTGGAAAGGGGAGGAGAGACCCAGTACTTC.